The 15 T cell receptor beta chains reported below all come from one sample, sequenced in a study of shared clonotypes between healthy human individuals (TCRdb year 2020). Library creation used the immunoSEQ multiplex PCR assay. The table comes from immuneACCESS by way of TCRdb, which keeps in-frame sequences with V and J called. Part of the clones is missing from these tables; in studies checked, under half for an unresolved V gene and the rest for unknown reasons. The sample profile shows hundreds of thousands of clones; more than 85% of them were found once. The top ten hold 24% of the sample. For the CD8 naive samples, CD45RO-negative cells were positively selected for CCR7, yielding a CD45RA+CCR7+ population from which TemRA cells were excluded. The material sequenced was naive CD8+ T cells sorted from blood. This specimen's cell subset or site label, per the study, means: CD45RA+CCR7+. Source of these receptors: a man aged 30 to 39 in good health.

This chain uses TRBV7-9 with TRBJ2-2; no clear D gene. Deletions cut 5 bases from V and 6 bases from J, with 16 bases between. Per germline, CDR1 SEHNR and CDR2 FQNEAQ (reference sequence). The CDR3 is made up of 15 amino acids. The CDR3 here is CASSSGPYPAGELFF. In DNA, the CDR3 is TGTGCCAGCAGCAGTGGCCCTTACCCTGCCGGGGAGCTGTTTTTT.

This clone was seen only once. J is TRBJ2-3 and V is TRBV6-1; possible D gene TRBD2, 6 bases. Germline V gene sequence: CDR1 MNHNS, CDR2 SASEGT. The CDR3 runs to 16 residues. The V end was cut by 2 bases, the J end by 0 bases, with 12 bases between. The CDR3 DNA is TGTGCCAGCAGTGAACTAGCGACCTTCAGCACAGATACGCAGTATTTT. It encodes CASSELATFSTDTQYF.

The J gene is TRBJ2-5, the V gene TRBV27, with 8 bases that match TRBD2. The end of the DNA fits TRBJ2-7 better, so the J call may be wrong. Germline V gene data show CDR1 as MNHEY and CDR2 as SMNVEV (reference sequence). This CDR3 is built from 14 residues. Here the CDR3 reads CASSLGGLVGEQYF. The DNA for the CDR3 is TGTGCCAGCAGTTTAGGGGGACTAGTTGGCGAGCAGTACTTC.

V is TRBV28 and J is TRBJ2-2; D is ambiguous. Germline V gene sequence: CDR1 MDHEN, CDR2 SYDVKM. The CDR3 length is 11 residues. Trimming left V 6 bases short and J 3 bases short, with 2 bases between. CDR3 sequence reads: CASRDTGELFF. For the CDR3, the DNA is TGTGCCAGCAGAGACACCGGGGAGCTGTTTTTT.

Details on this clone: The sample contains more than one DNA sequence encoding this CDR3. The rearrangement uses TRBV7-9 and TRBJ2-7, with D unresolved. This CDR3 spans 13 amino acids. Germline CDR1 reads SEHNR; CDR2 reads FQNEAQ (reference sequence). Trimming shortened V by 4 bases and J by 0 bases, and 7 bases separated the two germline ends. The CDR3 sequence is CASSSFDSYEQYF. The DNA for the CDR3 is TGTGCCAGCAGCTCCTTCGACTCCTACGAGCAGTACTTC.

The genes are TRBV4-1 and TRBJ1-3, with 8 bases identical to TRBD1. Germline V CDR1 and CDR2: MGHRA, YSYEKL. The length of the CDR3 is 15 residues. The V segment lost 1 base and the J segment 8 bases; nucleotides outside the gene matches: 7. The DNA for the CDR3 is TGCGCCAGCAGCCAAGTTTCAGGGGGCGAATACACCATATATTTT. This codes for CASSQVSGGEYTIYF.

The J gene is TRBJ2-3, the V gene TRBV27; D call uncertain. Germline values: CDR1 MNHEY, CDR2 SMNVEV (reference sequence). This CDR3 is 12 amino acids long. Trimming pared 3 bases from V and 6 bases from J, leaving 7 bases between. The CDR3 DNA sequence: TGTGCCAGCAGTTTTGGGTGGGATACGCAGTATTTT. It specifies CASSFGWDTQYF.

The chain couples TRBV29-1 to TRBJ2-3; 7 bases agree with TRBD2. The CDR3 spans 14 residues. Germline lookup yields CDR1 SQVTM and CDR2 ANQGSEA. With 6 bases clipped from V and 1 base from J, the junction kept 7 bases outside the gene matches. The CDR3 nucleotides are TGCAGCGTGGCTAGCGGACTACGCACAGATACGCAGTATTTT. Translated: CSVASGLRTDTQYF.

The V and J genes are TRBV27 and TRBJ1-5; D not resolved. This CDR3 has 13 amino acids. Trimming cost V 8 bases and J 4 bases, with 12 bases left between them. CDR1 is MNHEY, CDR2 SMNVEV, per germline (reference sequence). The CDR3 nucleotides read TGTGCCAGCCGAGCCACCTTTAATCAGCCCCAGCATTTT. Amino acids: CASRATFNQPQHF.

The chain joins TRBV11-2 to TRBJ2-7; a weak D match, TRBD1 (6 bases). The CDR3 has 13 amino acids. With 2 bases removed from V and 3 bases from J, the gap between germline ends came to 8 bases. Looked up from germline, CDR1 is SGHAT and CDR2 is FQNNGV. The CDR3 DNA reads TGTGCCAGCAGCTTATTCAGGGGCTACGAGCAGTACTTC. It translates to CASSLFRGYEQYF.

This chain uses TRBV28 with TRBJ2-7, with 8 bases fitting TRBD1. The germline CDR1 and CDR2 sequences are MDHEN and SYDVKM. CDR3 length: 13 residues. The V gene end was trimmed by 2 bases and the J gene end by 5 bases; junction bases not matched to a gene: 2. In DNA form, the CDR3 reads TGTGCCAGCAGTTTACAGGGGGCGGACGAGCAGTACTTC. As protein: CASSLQGADEQYF.

The chain employs TRBV10-3 and TRBJ2-7; D is perhaps TRBD1 (6 bases). V shed 10 bases and J shed 0 bases, with 16 bases lying between them. Germline V gene lookup returns CDR1 ENHRY and CDR2 SYGVKD. The CDR3 runs 14 residues. CDR3 in amino acids: CASTDSISSYEQYF. The CDR3 DNA reads as TGTGCCAGCACGGACAGCATAAGCTCCTACGAGCAGTACTTC.

This chain connects TRBV2 to TRBJ1-4; no firm D call. The CDR3 has 13 amino acids. The ends were cut back, 4 bases at V and 8 bases at J, with 11 bases in the middle. CDR1 and CDR2 (germline): SNHLY, FYNNEI. The CDR3 coding sequence is TGTGCCAGCAGTGCCTCGGGAGGCGAAAAACTGTTTTTT. It codes for CASSASGGEKLFF.

The V call is TRBV15, the J call TRBJ2-3, with 7 positions matching TRBD1. This CDR3 comprises 18 residues. Trimming at V came to 2 bases and at J to 7 bases, leaving 18 bases not matched to a gene. Per the germline V gene, CDR1 is LNHNV and CDR2 is YYDKDF (reference sequence). The CDR3 nucleotides read TGTGCCACCAGCAGAACCGAAACGACAGGGCCGGTTTTTAATACGCAGTATTTT. Translated: CATSRTETTGPVFNTQYF.

The V call is TRBV4-1, the J call TRBJ1-3; D is unclear. The V end lost 5 bases, the J end lost 1 base, and 15 bases lay between the germline ends. This CDR3 spans 16 amino acids. The germline V gene encodes CDR1 MGHRA and CDR2 YSYEKL. The CDR3: CASSNQVWISGNTIYF. DNA for the CDR3: TGCGCCAGCAGCAACCAAGTGTGGATTTCTGGAAACACCATATATTTT.